This T cell receptor (beta chain) was captured by sequencing in a study of T cells in tuberculosis. Study observations and caveats: Classification accuracy was 75% to 90% (AUROC approximately 0.89) with the GMM-specific repertoire.

Germline lookup yields CDR1 MNHEY and CDR2 SMNVEV (reference sequence). V trimming: 4 bases; J trimming: 10 bases; junction bases outside the gene matches: 10. This CDR3 has 15 residues. Regarding this clone: Its cognate antigen is unknown.

Assay: immunoSEQ multiplex PCR; the TCRdb copy retains only in-frame clones and omits some. The profile shows tens of thousands of clones, less than 97% of them singletons. The chain couples TRBV27 to TRBJ1-6; 7 nucleotides line up with TRBD1. This receptor was taken from a donor aged 10 to 29 with latent tuberculosis or without tuberculosis infection. Specimen: PBMCs. The CDR3 loop reads CASSSIQGTHSPLHF. The CDR3 nucleotides read TGTGCCAGCAGTTCCATACAGGGGACCCACTCACCCCTCCACTTT.